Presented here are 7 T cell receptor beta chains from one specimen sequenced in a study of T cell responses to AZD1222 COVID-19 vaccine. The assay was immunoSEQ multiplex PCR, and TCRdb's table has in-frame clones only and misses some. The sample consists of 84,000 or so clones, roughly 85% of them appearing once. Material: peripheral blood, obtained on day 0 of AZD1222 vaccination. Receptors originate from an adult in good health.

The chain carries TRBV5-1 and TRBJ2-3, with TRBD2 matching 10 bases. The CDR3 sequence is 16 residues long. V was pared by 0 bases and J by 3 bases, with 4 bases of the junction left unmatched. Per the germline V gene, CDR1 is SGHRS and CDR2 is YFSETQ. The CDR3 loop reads CASSLVLAGETDTQYF. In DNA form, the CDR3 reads TGCGCCAGCAGCTTGGTGCTAGCGGGAGAAACAGATACGCAGTATTTT.

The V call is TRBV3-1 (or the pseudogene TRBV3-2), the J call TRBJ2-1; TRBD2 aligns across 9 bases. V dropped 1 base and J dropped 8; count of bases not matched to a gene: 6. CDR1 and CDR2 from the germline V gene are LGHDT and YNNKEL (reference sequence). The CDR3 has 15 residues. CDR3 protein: CASSQVASGIYEQFF. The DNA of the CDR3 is TGTGCCAGCAGCCAAGTGGCTAGCGGGATCTATGAGCAGTTCTTC.

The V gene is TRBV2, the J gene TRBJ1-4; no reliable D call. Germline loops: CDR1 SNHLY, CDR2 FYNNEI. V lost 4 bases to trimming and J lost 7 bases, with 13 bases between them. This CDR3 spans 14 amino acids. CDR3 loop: CASSVRVVGEKLFF. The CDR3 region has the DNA TGTGCCAGCAGTGTAAGAGTTGTAGGTGAAAAACTGTTTTTT. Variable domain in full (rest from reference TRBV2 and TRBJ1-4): EPEVTQTPSHQVTQMGQEVILRCVPISNHLYFYWYRQILGQKVEFLVSFYNNEISEKSEIFDDQFSVERPDGSNFTLKIRSTKLEDSAMYFCASSVRVVGEKLFFGSGTQLSVL.

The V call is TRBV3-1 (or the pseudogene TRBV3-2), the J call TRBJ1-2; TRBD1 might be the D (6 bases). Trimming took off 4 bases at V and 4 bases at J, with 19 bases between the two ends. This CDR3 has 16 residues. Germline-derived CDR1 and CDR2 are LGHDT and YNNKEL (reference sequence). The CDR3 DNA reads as TGTGCCAGCAGCCGATCAGAATGGACAGCGATCTATGGCTACACCTTC. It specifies CASSRSEWTAIYGYTF.

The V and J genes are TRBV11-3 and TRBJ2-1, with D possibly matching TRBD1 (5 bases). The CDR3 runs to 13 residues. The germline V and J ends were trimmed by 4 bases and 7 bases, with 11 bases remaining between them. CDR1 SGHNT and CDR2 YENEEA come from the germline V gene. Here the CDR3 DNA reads TGTGCCAGCAGCTCGACGAGGACAAATGAGCAGTTCTTC. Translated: CASSSTRTNEQFF.

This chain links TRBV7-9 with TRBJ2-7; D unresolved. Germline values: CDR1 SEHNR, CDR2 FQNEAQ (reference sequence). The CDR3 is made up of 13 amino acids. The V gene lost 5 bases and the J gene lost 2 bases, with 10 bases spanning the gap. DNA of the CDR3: TGTGCCAGCAGCCCCGGGCCTCCCTACGAGCAGTACTTC. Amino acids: CASSPGPPYEQYF.

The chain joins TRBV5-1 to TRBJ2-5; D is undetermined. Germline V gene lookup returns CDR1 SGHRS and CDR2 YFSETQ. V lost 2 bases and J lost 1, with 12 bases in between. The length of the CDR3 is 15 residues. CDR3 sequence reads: CASSFMRGPQETQYF. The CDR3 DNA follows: TGCGCCAGCAGCTTTATGCGAGGACCCCAAGAGACCCAGTACTTC.